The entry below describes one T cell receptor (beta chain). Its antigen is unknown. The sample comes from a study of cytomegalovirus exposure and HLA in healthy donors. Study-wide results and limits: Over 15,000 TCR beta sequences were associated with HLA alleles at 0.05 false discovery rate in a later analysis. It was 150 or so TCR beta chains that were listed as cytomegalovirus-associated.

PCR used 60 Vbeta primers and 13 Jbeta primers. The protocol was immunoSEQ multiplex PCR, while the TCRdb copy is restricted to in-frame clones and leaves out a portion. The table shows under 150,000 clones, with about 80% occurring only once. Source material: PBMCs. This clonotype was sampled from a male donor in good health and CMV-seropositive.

CDR3: CASSWTGGENTEAFF. CDR3 sequence (DNA): TGTGCCAGCAGCTGGACAGGGGGGGAGAACACTGAAGCTTTCTTT. The J gene is TRBJ1-1, the V gene TRBV25-1, with 10 bases identical to TRBD1. This CDR3 region has 15 residues. The junction had 5 bases not matched to a gene; V was cut back by 6 bases and J by 1 base. CDR1 is MGHDK and CDR2 is SYGVNS in the germline V gene.